This T cell receptor beta chain was recorded in a study of shared clonotypes between healthy human individuals. Study background: CD4 naive and CD4 memory each took three plates per donor, while CD8 naive took two and CD8 memory one. Study conclusions and caveats: Researchers found naive subsets generally carried larger estimated richness than memory subsets.

This CDR3 comprises 13 residues. Germline CDR1 is SGHRS and CDR2 is YFSETQ. V lost 0 bases to trimming and J lost 5 bases, with 9 bases between them. To note about this clone: Its antigen is unknown.

The test was conducted at deep level. The protocol was immunoSEQ multiplex PCR, while the TCRdb copy is restricted to in-frame clones and leaves out a portion. The table shows about 2 million clones, with about 95% occurring only once. In the naive CD8 group, cells lacked CD45RO and were positively selected for CCR7, so terminally differentiated effector memory CD45RA+ cells were left out. Donors, healthy HIV-negative adults, lacked recent acute infections or vaccinations. The J gene is TRBJ2-7, the V gene TRBV5-1; D uncertain. Sequencing used naive CD8+ T cells sorted from blood. The receptor was isolated from a man aged 18 to 30 in good health. CDR3 nucleotides: TGCGCCAGCAGCTTGGGTGGGTTGGACGAGCAGTACTTC. This encodes CASSLGGLDEQYF.